This T cell receptor beta chain emerged from a study of CD8 T cells in ankylosing spondylitis. MiXCR, run by TCRdb on the 5' RACE reads, gives a single entry per CDR3 protein. The table lists 35,000 to 50,000 distinct CDR3 sequences, roughly 9.6% of them singletons, with over 1.1% in the top ten. This clonotype was counted only a few times. V lost 1 base to trimming and J lost 7 bases; unmatched junction nucleotides: 10. This CDR3 region has 16 residues. Germline assignment: CDR1 SGHTA and CDR2 FQGNSA. The J gene is TRBJ1-2, the V gene TRBV7-2; 9 bases match TRBD1. The clonotype comes from a male donor with ankylosing spondylitis or in good health (not recorded which). Sequenced input: blood, either unsorted or a sorted T cell fraction (not recorded which). CDR3 in DNA: TGTGCCAGCAGCTTAGGGGGACAGGACAGGGGTCGTGGCTACACCTTC. Encoded protein: CASSLGGQDRGRGYTF.